The 9 T cell receptor beta chains below come from one sample, sequenced in a study of T-cell reconstitution after alpha-beta-depleted transplantation in children. Study-wide points: At one year after transplant, newly produced T cells mostly accounted for T-cell counts and diversity.

Library preparation (for TCRbeta) was performed with unique molecular identifiers. TCRdb ran MiXCR on the PCR reads and lists one entry per CDR3 protein. The sample records hundreds of thousands of distinct CDR3 sequences, roughly 7.8% being singletons. Their cognate antigens are unknown. This sample comprised peripheral blood, obtained 360 days after TCRalphabeta/CD19-depleted stem cell transplant. These receptors originate from a female patient aged 2-15 years who had a stem cell transplant for Fanconi anemia, so the T cells may come from the graft donor.

This clonotype was observed a handful of times. The chain has TRBV6-2 or TRBV6-3 and TRBJ1-2; the match to TRBD1 covers 7 bases. Losses at the gene ends were 2 bases for V and 4 bases for J; bases not matched to a gene: 10. This CDR3 has 16 residues. CDR1 MNHEY and CDR2 SVGEGT come from the germline V gene. CDR3 coding DNA: TGTGCCAGCAGTTACATTAACTCCGGGACAGTCTATGGCTACACCTTC. Translated: CASSYINSGTVYGYTF.

This clonotype was counted many times. This chain links TRBV11-2 with TRBJ1-6; no definite D call. V was cut by 5 bases and J by 7 bases, with 15 bases left in between. The CDR3 is made up of 15 amino acids. Germline CDR1 and CDR2: SGHAT and FQNNGV. The CDR3 sequence is CASSQGRNLNSPLHF. Here the CDR3 DNA reads TGTGCCAGCAGCCAAGGCCGAAACTTAAATTCACCCCTCCACTTT.

This clonotype was seen repeatedly, ten times or more. The chain links TRBV4-1 to TRBJ1-4; weak D call: TRBD1 (5 bases). Germline V lookup: CDR1 MGHRA, CDR2 YSYEKL. Trimming stripped 4 bases from V and 8 bases from J, with 20 bases between. The CDR3 is 16 amino acids. The CDR3 DNA reads TGCGCCAGCAGCCCGGAAAATAAGGGGAAGGGCGAAAAACTGTTTTTT. Protein sequence: CASSPENKGKGEKLFF.

This clonotype was recorded a few times. This chain uses TRBV5-1 with TRBJ2-5, with TRBD1 matching 10 bases. The CDR3 has 15 amino acids. From germline, CDR1 is SGHRS and CDR2 YFSETQ. After removal of 4 bases from V and 5 bases from J, the junction contained 8 bases not matched to a gene. The CDR3 here is CASSPGTGDRETQYF. CDR3 in DNA: TGCGCCAGCAGCCCCGGGACAGGGGATCGGGAGACCCAGTACTTC.

CDR3 residues: CASSVKENDYGYTF. The CDR3 DNA reads as TGTGCCAGCTCCGTGAAGGAGAACGACTATGGCTACACCTTC. The V and J genes are TRBV18 and TRBJ1-2; D is unclear. Germline V lookup: CDR1 KGHSH, CDR2 LQKENI. This CDR3 has 14 residues. V lost 6 bases and J 3 bases, leaving 14 bases between the germline ends.

This clonotype was counted at least ten times. J is TRBJ2-1 and V is TRBV10-3, with TRBD2 matching 11 bases. This CDR3 region has 16 residues. The V and J ends lost 6 bases and 0 bases, in that order; junction bases with no gene match: 4. The germline gives CDR1 ENHRY, CDR2 SYGVKD. CDR3 loop: CAIRSLAGDSYNEQFF. As DNA, the CDR3 is TGTGCCATCAGATCACTAGCGGGGGACTCCTACAATGAGCAGTTCTTC.

This clonotype was detected many times. V usage is TRBV7-3 and J usage is TRBJ2-3; D is undetermined. Germline V gene data show CDR1 as SGHTA and CDR2 as FQGTGA. This CDR3 region has 14 residues. Trimming shortened V by 5 bases and J by 1 base, and 10 bases separated the two germline ends. The CDR3 DNA reads as TGTGCCAGCAGCCTACAACCTCGCACAGATACGCAGTATTTT. This encodes CASSLQPRTDTQYF.

This clonotype was detected a few times. The V call is TRBV3-1, the J call TRBJ2-5; no clear D. The germline CDR1 and CDR2 sequences are LGHDT and YNNKEL (reference sequence). The CDR3 consists of 16 residues. V was cut by 0 bases and J by 2 bases, with 13 bases left in between. The CDR3 DNA reads TGTGCCAGCAGCCAAGATCGAGTTGGAGAACAAGAGACCCAGTACTTC. Translated: CASSQDRVGEQETQYF.

This clonotype has ten or more counts. CDR3 loop: CASSTGTSGRPTDTQYF. CDR3 sequence (DNA): TGTGCCAGCAGCACCGGGACTAGCGGGAGACCCACAGATACGCAGTATTTT. The genes are TRBV9 and TRBJ2-3, with TRBD2 matching 14 bases. CDR1 and CDR2 from the germline V gene are SGDLS and YYNGEE. The CDR3 is 17 amino acids. Trimming at V came to 4 bases and at J to 2 bases, leaving 6 bases not matched to a gene.